These 7 T cell receptor beta chains were sequenced from one sample in a study of OX40 agonist ivuxolimab in advanced cancers. Repertoires were generated with immunoSEQ multiplex PCR, while TCRdb's copy carries only in-frame clones and drops some. Here the sample spans about 46,000 clones, 80% to 90% being singletons. The source material was CD4+ or CD8+ T cells sorted from blood, sampled in a trial of the OX40 agonist ivuxolimab. These receptors originate from an adult with an advanced solid tumor such as melanoma, head and neck, liver or kidney cancer.

This sequence joins TRBV7-3 and TRBJ2-5; 10 bases fit TRBD2. Per germline, CDR1 SGHTA and CDR2 FQGTGA. With V trimmed by 4 bases and J by 5 bases, 4 bases remained unmatched. The CDR3 has 14 residues. The CDR3 nucleotides read TGTGCCAGCAGCTCCCTAGCGGGGGATGAGACCCAGTACTTC. Its translation: CASSSLAGDETQYF. Based on the CDR3 plus reference TRBV7-3 and TRBJ2-5, the full variable domain is GAGVSQTPSNKVTEKGKYVELRCDPISGHTALYWYRQSLGQGPEFLIYFQGTGAADDSGLPNDRFFAVRPEGSVSTLKIQRTERGDSAVYLCASSSLAGDETQYFGPGTRLLVL.

This chain joins TRBV19 and TRBJ2-5; the match to TRBD1 covers 10 bases. With 4 bases clipped from V and 3 bases from J, the junction kept 8 bases outside the gene matches. Germline-derived CDR1 and CDR2 are LNHDA and SQIVND (reference sequence). The CDR3 is made up of 16 amino acids. In DNA form, the CDR3 reads TGTGCCAGTAGTACCTTCTTGGGGACAGGGGAAGAGACCCAGTACTTC. Translated: CASSTFLGTGEETQYF.

This chain links TRBV6-5 with TRBJ2-5, with 8 bases that match TRBD1. Germline V lookup: CDR1 MNHEY, CDR2 SVGAGI. The CDR3 totals 15 residues. V shed 6 bases and J 3 bases; nucleotides not matched to a gene: 9. CDR3 in amino acids: CASSSRQGTKETQYF. CDR3 sequence (DNA): TGTGCCAGCAGCTCCAGACAGGGGACCAAAGAGACCCAGTACTTC.

This clone showed up just a few times. The chain couples TRBV29-1 to TRBJ2-7; a weak D match, TRBD1 (5 bases). The CDR3 contains 12 residues. Trimming stripped 1 base from V and 6 bases from J, with 10 bases between. Germline V gives CDR1 SQVTM, CDR2 ANQGSEA. Here the CDR3 reads CSVEADRVEQYF. CDR3 in DNA: TGCAGCGTTGAAGCAGACAGAGTCGAGCAGTACTTC.

This clone was observed a few times. The rearrangement joins TRBV7-6 to TRBJ1-1; D not resolved. CDR3 size: 13 residues. Per the germline V gene, CDR1 is SGHVS and CDR2 is FNYEAQ. Trimming left V 5 bases short and J 6 bases short, with 13 bases between. CDR3 protein: CASSITTVAEAFF. For the CDR3, the DNA is TGTGCCAGCAGCATAACGACGGTAGCTGAAGCTTTCTTT. The full variable domain, with the rest looked up from reference TRBV7-6 and TRBJ1-1, is GAGVSQSPRYKVTKRGQDVALRCDPISGHVSLYWYRQALGQGPEFLTYFNYEAQQDKSGLPNDRFSAERPEGSISTLTIQRTEQRDSAMYRCASSITTVAEAFFGQGTRLTVV.

The chain has TRBV4-3 and TRBJ2-2, with TRBD2 identical over 7 bases. Germline V gene lookup returns CDR1 LGHNA and CDR2 YSLEER. CDR3 length: 15 residues. Losses at the gene ends were 0 bases for V and 6 bases for J; bases not matched to a gene: 4. The CDR3, as DNA: TGCGCCAGCAGCCAAGAGCGGGAGTCCGCCGGGGAGCTGTTTTTT. Translation: CASSQERESAGELFF.

The chain carries TRBV7-3 and TRBJ2-7, with D tentatively TRBD1 (6 bases). The CDR3 contains 14 residues. Germline CDR1 is SGHTA and CDR2 is FQGTGA. Trimming pared 6 bases from V and 3 bases from J, leaving 15 bases between. CDR3 DNA: TGTGCCAGCAGTGCGGACAGTGGGGACTACGAGCAGTACTTC. It encodes CASSADSGDYEQYF.